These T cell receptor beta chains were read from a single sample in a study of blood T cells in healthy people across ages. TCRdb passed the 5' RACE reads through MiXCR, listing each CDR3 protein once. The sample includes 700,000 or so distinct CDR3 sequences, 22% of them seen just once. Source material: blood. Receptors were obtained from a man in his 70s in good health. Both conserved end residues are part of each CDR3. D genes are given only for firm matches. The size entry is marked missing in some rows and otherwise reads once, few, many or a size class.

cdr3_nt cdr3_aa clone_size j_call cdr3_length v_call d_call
TGTGCCACCAGTGACCCTTCCCAGGGGGGTTCAGATACGCAGTATTTT CATSDPSQGGSDTQYF . TRBJ2-3 16 TRBV24-1 .
TGCGCCAGCAGCTTGAATTCTGGGACAGGGACCTACGAGCGGTACTTC CASSLNSGTGTYERYF . TRBJ2-1 16 TRBV5-1 TRBD1
TGTGCCAGCGCCAGGGGTCGGGGTGAAAAACTGTTTTTT CASARGRGEKLFF . TRBJ1-4 13 TRBV25-1 .
TGTGCCAGCAGTCTCTCGGGACAGCACAATGAGCAGTTCTTC CASSLSGQHNEQFF many TRBJ2-1 14 TRBV12-3/TRBV12-4 TRBD1
TGTGCCAGCAGTCAAGGGAGGGAGGTGAGAGAGCAGTACTTC CASSQGREVREQYF many TRBJ2-7 14 TRBV28 TRBD2
TGTGCCAGCAGCCAATCCTCTCACTCCCCAGCTTTCTTT CASSQSSHSPAFF few TRBJ1-1 13 TRBV3-1 .
TGCAGCGTTGATAGGGGACAGGCAAACGAGCGGTACTTC CSVDRGQANERYF . TRBJ2-7 13 TRBV29-1 TRBD1
TGTGCCAGCAGTTTAACCGGGACAGGGACCTACGAGCAGTACTTC CASSLTGTGTYEQYF few TRBJ2-7 15 TRBV12-3/TRBV12-4 TRBD1
TGTGCTAGTGGTTTGGAAACTAGCGCCTTCCGCAATGAGCAGTTCTTC CASGLETSAFRNEQFF . TRBJ2-1 16 TRBV12-5 TRBD2
TGTGCCAGCAGCCCCGTAGAGGGAAATACCCAGTACTTC CASSPVEGNTQYF . TRBJ2-5 13 TRBV12-3/TRBV12-4 .
TGTGCCAGCAGCTTCATCGTATTGGGTAGCGGGGGGCGATTGGGTGAGCAGTTCTTC CASSFIVLGSGGRLGEQFF . TRBJ2-1 19 TRBV7-8 TRBD2
TGTGCCAGCAGCCCTCGGTGGGGAGGTAATGAAAAACTGTTTTTT CASSPRWGGNEKLFF few TRBJ1-4 15 TRBV7-9 .
TGTGCCAGCAGTCTGGGACAGGGGGCGCGAGAGCAGTACTTC CASSLGQGAREQYF . TRBJ2-5 14 TRBV27 TRBD1
TGCAGTGCTAACCCGGGACAGCAGAAAAACATTCAGTACTTC CSANPGQQKNIQYF many TRBJ2-4 14 TRBV20-1 TRBD1
TGTGCCAGCAGTTACGGGACAGGACTAGAGACCCAGTACTTC CASSYGTGLETQYF . TRBJ2-5 14 TRBV6-5 TRBD1
TGTGCCAGCGAGGGTTTCGGCAATGAGCAGTTCTTC CASEGFGNEQFF once TRBJ2-1 12 TRBV12-3/TRBV12-4 .
TGTGCCAGCAGCCTCACCGGGACAGGGATTCAGTACTTC CASSLTGTGIQYF . TRBJ2-4 13 TRBV5-8 TRBD1
TGCAGCGTTACGACTCTTCTCACAGATACGCAGTATTTT CSVTTLLTDTQYF few TRBJ2-3 13 TRBV29-1 .
TGCGCCAGCAGGCGACTAGGAAGCACAGATACGCAGTATTTT CASRRLGSTDTQYF . TRBJ2-3 14 TRBV5-1 .
TGTGCCAGCAGTTCCTTGGGGGAAACAGCTTTCTTT CASSSLGETAFF . TRBJ1-1 12 TRBV7-9 .